This T cell receptor (beta chain) came from a study of blood T cell repertoires in COVID-19. Study in general: The United States, Italy and Spain were the sources of the acute and convalescent COVID-19 samples.

Methods used by the authors: Using reference gene primer amplification, nucleated cell counts were estimated. Profiling relied on immunoSEQ multiplex PCR, and the TCRdb table lists in-frame clones only, not all of them. V and J calls and clone size follow that table, whereas D and trimming were derived from the DNA. In the table there are approximately 210,000 clones, 92% of which are singletons. The CDR3 totals 13 residues. Germline V gene data show CDR1 as SNHLY and CDR2 as FYNNEI. The V segment lost 6 bases and the J segment 4 bases; nucleotides outside the gene matches: 2. The chain carries TRBV2 and TRBJ2-1, with TRBD2 matching over 8 bases. The sequence came from a man under 40 with acute or convalescent COVID-19. The specimen sequenced was peripheral blood. The CDR3 is CASRLAVYNEQFF. The CDR3 DNA is TGTGCCAGCAGACTAGCGGTATACAATGAGCAGTTCTTC.